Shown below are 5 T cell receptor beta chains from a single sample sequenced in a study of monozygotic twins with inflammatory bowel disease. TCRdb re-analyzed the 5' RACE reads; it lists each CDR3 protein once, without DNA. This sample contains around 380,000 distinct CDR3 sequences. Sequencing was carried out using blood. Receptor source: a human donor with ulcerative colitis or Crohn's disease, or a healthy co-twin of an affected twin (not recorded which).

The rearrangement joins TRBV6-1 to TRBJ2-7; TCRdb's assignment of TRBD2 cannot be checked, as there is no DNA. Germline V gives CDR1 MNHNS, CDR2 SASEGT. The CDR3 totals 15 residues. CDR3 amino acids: CASGSTGLSSYEQYF.

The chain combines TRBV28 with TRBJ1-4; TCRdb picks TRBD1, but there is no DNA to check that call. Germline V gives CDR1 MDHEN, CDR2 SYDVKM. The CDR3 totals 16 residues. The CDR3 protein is CASSPGGEATNEKLFF.

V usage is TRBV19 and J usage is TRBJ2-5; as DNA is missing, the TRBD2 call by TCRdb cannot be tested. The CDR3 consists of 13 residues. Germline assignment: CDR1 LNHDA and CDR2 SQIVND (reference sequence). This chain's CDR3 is CASSILGGETQYF.

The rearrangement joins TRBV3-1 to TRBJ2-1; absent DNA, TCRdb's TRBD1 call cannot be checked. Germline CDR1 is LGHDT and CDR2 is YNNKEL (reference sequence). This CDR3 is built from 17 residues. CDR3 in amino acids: CASSQANPGHIYNEQFF.

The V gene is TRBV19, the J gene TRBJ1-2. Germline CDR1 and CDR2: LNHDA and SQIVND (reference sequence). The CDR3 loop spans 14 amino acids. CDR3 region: CASSPGTISNGYTF.